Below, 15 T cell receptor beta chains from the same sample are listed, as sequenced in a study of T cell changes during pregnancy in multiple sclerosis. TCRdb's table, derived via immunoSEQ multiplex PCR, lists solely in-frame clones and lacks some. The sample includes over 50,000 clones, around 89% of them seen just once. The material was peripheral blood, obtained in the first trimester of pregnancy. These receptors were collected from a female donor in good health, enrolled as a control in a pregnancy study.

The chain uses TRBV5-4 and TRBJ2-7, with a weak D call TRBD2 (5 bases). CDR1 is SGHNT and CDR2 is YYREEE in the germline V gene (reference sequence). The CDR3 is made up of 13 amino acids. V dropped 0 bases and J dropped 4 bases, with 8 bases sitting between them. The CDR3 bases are TGTGCCAGCAGCTTGGTTGAGGGATACGAGCAGTACTTC. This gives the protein CASSLVEGYEQYF.

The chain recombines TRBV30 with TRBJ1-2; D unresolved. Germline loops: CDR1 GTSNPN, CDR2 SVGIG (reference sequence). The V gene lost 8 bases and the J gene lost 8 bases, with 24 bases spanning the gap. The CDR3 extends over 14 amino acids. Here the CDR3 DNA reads TGTGCCCGGAACACTCCGGGGAGGGCTTACGGCTACACCTTC. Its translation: CARNTPGRAYGYTF.

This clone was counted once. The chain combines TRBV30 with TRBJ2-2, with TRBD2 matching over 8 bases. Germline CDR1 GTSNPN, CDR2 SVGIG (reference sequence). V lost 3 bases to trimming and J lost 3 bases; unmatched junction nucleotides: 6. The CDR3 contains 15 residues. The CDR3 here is CAWRQAGVHTGELFF. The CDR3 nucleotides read TGTGCCTGGAGACAAGCGGGGGTGCACACCGGGGAGCTGTTTTTT.

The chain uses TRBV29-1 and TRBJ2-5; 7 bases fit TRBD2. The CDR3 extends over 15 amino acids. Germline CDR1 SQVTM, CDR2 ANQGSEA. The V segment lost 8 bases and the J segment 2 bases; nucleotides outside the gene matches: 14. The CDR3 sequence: CSFGGASGLQETQYF. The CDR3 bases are TGCAGCTTTGGCGGGGCTAGCGGACTACAAGAGACCCAGTACTTC.

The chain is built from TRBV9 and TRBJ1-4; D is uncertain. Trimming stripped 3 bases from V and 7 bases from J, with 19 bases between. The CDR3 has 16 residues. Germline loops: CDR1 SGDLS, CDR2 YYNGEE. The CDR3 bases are TGTGCCAGCAGCGCCCTCTCAAAGGGAGATGGTGAAAAACTGTTTTTT. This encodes CASSALSKGDGEKLFF.

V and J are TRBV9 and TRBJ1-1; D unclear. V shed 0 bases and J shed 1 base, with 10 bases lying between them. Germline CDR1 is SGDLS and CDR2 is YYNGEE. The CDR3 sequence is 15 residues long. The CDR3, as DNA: TGTGCCAGCAGCGTAGGCCCAGGCCGGAACACTGAAGCTTTCTTT. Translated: CASSVGPGRNTEAFF.

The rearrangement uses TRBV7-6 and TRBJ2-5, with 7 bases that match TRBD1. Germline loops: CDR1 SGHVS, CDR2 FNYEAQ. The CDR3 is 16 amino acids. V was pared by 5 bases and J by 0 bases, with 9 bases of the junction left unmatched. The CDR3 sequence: CASSPTGTAYQETQYF. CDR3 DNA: TGTGCCAGCAGCCCGACCGGGACAGCGTACCAAGAGACCCAGTACTTC.

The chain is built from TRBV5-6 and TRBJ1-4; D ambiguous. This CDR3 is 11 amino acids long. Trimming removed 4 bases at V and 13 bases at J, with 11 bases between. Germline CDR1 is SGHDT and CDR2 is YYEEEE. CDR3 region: CASSEGRGLFF. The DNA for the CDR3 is TGTGCCAGCAGCGAAGGACGGGGACTGTTTTTT.

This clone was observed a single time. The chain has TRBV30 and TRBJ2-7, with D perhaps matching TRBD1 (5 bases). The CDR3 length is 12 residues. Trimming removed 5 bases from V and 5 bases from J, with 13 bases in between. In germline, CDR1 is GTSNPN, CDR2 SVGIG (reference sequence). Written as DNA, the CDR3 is TGTGCCTGGCAGGGTATTTCCAACGAGCAGTACTTC. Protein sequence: CAWQGISNEQYF.

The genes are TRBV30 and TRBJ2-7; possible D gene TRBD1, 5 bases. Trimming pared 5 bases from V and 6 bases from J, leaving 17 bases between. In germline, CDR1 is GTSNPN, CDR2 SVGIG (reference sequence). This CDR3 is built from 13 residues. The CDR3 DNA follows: TGTGCCTGGTCTACGGCAGGGTGGGGCGAGCAGTACTTC. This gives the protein CAWSTAGWGEQYF.

As DNA, the CDR3 is TGTGCCAGCGCGGAGGACGGAGGGATCACTGAAGCTTTCTTT. It specifies CASAEDGGITEAFF. The chain is built from TRBV6-1 and TRBJ1-1; D uncertain. From germline, CDR1 is MNHNS and CDR2 SASEGT. The CDR3 contains 14 residues. V lost 8 bases and J 4 bases, leaving 17 bases between the germline ends.

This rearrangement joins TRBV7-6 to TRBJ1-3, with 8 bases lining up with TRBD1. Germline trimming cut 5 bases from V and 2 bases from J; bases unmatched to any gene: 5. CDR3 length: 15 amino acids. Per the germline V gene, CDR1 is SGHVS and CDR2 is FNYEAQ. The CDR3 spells CASSATQGAGNTIYF. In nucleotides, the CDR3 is TGTGCCAGCAGCGCCACACAGGGGGCTGGAAACACCATATATTTT.

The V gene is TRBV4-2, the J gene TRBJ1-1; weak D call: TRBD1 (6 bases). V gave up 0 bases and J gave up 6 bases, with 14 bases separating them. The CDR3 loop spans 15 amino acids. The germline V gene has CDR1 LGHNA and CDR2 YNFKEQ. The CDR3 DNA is TGTGCCAGCAGCCAAGATTTGACAGGTGTTTCTGAAGCTTTCTTT. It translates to CASSQDLTGVSEAFF.

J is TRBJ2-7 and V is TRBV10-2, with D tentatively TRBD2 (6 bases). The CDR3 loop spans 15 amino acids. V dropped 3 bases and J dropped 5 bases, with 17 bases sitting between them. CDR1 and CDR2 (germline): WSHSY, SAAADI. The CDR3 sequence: CASSDRDLGEDEQYF. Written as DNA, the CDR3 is TGCGCCAGCAGTGACCGGGACTTAGGCGAGGACGAGCAGTACTTC.

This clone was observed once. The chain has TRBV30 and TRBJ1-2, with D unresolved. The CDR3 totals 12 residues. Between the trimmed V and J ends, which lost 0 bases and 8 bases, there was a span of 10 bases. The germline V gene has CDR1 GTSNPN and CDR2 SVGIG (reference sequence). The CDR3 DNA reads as TGTGCCTGGAGTGTAACCCTGGAGGGCTACACCTTC. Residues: CAWSVTLEGYTF.